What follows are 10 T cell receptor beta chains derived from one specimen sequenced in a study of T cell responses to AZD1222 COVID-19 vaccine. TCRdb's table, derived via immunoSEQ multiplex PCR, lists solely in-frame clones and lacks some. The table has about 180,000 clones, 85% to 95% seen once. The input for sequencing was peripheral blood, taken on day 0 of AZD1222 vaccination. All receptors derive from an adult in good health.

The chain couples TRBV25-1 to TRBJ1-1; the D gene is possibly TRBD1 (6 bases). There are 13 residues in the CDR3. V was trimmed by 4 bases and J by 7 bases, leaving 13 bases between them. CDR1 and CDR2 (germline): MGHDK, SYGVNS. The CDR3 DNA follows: TGTGCCAGCAGTGTTCGGGGGCAGGGTGAAGCTTTCTTT. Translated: CASSVRGQGEAFF.

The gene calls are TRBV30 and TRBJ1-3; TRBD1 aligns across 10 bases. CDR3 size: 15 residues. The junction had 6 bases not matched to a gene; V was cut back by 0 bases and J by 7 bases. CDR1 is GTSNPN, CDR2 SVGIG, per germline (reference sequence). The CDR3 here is CAWSVLGGQGNTIYF. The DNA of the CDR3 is TGTGCCTGGAGTGTACTTGGGGGACAGGGGAACACCATATATTTT.

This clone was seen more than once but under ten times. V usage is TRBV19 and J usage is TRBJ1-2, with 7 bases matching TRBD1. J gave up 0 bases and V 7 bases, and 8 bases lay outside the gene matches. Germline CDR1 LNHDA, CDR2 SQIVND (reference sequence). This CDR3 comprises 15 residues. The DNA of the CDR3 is TGTGCCAGTATTCGGACAGGCCGAGCTAACTATGGCTACACCTTC. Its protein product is CASIRTGRANYGYTF.

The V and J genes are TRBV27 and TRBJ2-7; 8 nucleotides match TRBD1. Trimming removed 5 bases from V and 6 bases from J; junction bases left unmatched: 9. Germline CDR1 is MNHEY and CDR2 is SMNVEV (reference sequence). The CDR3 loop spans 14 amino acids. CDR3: CASSLNQGAGEQYF. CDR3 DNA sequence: TGTGCCAGCAGTCTTAATCAGGGGGCTGGCGAGCAGTACTTC.

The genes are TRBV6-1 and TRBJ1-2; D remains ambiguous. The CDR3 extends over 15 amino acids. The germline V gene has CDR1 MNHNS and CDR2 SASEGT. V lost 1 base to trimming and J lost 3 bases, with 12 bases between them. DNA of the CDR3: TGTGCCAGCAGTGAAGTGGTCGGAGGAGACTATGGCTACACCTTC. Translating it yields CASSEVVGGDYGYTF.

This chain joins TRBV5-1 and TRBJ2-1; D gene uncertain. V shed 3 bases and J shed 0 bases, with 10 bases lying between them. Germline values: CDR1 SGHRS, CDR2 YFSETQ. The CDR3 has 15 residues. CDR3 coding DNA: TGCGCCAGCAGCTCCCTACCTGGCTCCTACAATGAGCAGTTCTTC. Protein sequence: CASSSLPGSYNEQFF. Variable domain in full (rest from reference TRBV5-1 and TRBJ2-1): KAGVTQTPRYLIKTRGQQVTLSCSPISGHRSVSWYQQTPGQGLQFLFEYFSETQRNKGNFPGRFSGRQFSNSRSEMNVSTLELGDSALYLCASSSLPGSYNEQFFGPGTRLTVL.

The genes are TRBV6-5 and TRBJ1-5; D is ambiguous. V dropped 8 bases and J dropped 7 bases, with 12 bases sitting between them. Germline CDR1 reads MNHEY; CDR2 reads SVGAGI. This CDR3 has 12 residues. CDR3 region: CASGATGQPQHF. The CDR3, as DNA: TGTGCCAGCGGAGCGACGGGGCAGCCCCAGCATTTT.

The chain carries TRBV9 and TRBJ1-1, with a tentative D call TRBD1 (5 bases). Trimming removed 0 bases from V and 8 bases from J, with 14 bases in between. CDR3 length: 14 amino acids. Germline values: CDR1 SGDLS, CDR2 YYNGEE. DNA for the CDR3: TGTGCCAGCAGCGTAGGGTGGCAGGGCCTGGAAGCTTTCTTT. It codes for CASSVGWQGLEAFF.

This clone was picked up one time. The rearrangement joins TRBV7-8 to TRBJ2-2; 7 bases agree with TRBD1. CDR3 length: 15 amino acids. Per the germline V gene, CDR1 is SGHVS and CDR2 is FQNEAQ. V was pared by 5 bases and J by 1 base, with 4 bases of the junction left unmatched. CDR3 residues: CASSTRTGNTGELFF. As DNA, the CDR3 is TGTGCCAGCAGCACCCGGACAGGGAACACCGGGGAGCTGTTTTTT.

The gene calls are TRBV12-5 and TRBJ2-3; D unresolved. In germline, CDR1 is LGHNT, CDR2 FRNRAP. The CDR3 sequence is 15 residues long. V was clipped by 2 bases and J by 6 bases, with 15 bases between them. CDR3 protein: CASGLFPPLPDTQYF. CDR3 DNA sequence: TGTGCTAGTGGTTTGTTTCCCCCTCTACCTGATACGCAGTATTTT. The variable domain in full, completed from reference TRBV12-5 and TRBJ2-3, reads DARVTQTPRHKVTEMGQEVTMRCQPILGHNTVFWYRQTMMQGLELLAYFRNRAPLDDSGMPKDRFSAEMPDATLATLKIQPSEPRDSAVYFCASGLFPPLPDTQYFGPGTRLTVL.